This T cell receptor beta chain was recovered during a study of blood T cell repertoires in COVID-19. Study background: Material from acute and convalescent COVID-19 was sourced from the United States, Italy and Spain. PBMCs, B-cell-depleted T cells, or T cells provided the cDNA or gDNA that made up the material.

Germline V gene lookup returns CDR1 SGHRS and CDR2 YFSETQ. V dropped 3 bases and J dropped 5; count of bases not matched to a gene: 7. The CDR3 extends over 15 amino acids. Seattle-derived patients entered the study during active infection and were followed longitudinally. The authors' processing: Reference gene primer amplification yielded estimated nucleated cell counts. Repertoires were generated with immunoSEQ multiplex PCR, while TCRdb's copy carries only in-frame clones and drops some. From that table come the V and J calls and clone size; the DNA was used to work out D and trimming. In the table there are some 190,000 clones, over 80% of which are singletons.

This chain joins TRBV5-1 and TRBJ2-5; the match to TRBD2 covers 10 bases. This clonotype originated in a woman aged 55-70 years with COVID-19, enrolled during active disease. The specimen sequenced was peripheral blood. CDR3 in amino acids: CASSSTQREGETQYF. Here the CDR3 DNA reads TGCGCCAGCAGCTCCACCCAGCGGGAGGGTGAGACCCAGTACTTC.